This T cell receptor beta chain was captured by sequencing in a study of blood T cell repertoires in COVID-19. The V segment lost 5 bases and the J segment 8 bases; nucleotides outside the gene matches: 11. Per the germline V gene, CDR1 is SGHAT and CDR2 is FQNNGV. The CDR3 runs to 15 residues. This clone has a single count. Source study methods: From reference gene primer amplification, estimates of nucleated cell counts were derived. The protocol was immunoSEQ multiplex PCR, while the TCRdb copy is restricted to in-frame clones and leaves out a portion. V and J calls and clone size are given by that table; D and trimming were obtained from the DNA. The sample has approximately 150,000 clones, about four fifths seen once; the top ten hold around 8.1%.

The source material was peripheral blood. This TCR was recovered from a woman aged 55-69 years with COVID-19, enrolled during active disease. This sequence joins TRBV11-2 and TRBJ1-4; 7 nucleotides line up with TRBD1. CDR3 sequence: CASSPPGQPGEKLFF. In nucleotides, the CDR3 is TGTGCCAGCAGCCCACCGGGACAGCCAGGGGAAAAACTGTTTTTT.